The clone carrying this T cell receptor (beta chain) came up a few times. Time point in this sample: patch test 1, 2 weeks after DPC sensitization. Stated treatment: therapeutic diphenylcyclopropenone sensitization with weekly scalp DPC. The data are from a study of human T cells and chemical hapten exposure. V lost 7 bases, J lost 4 bases, and 13 bases lay in between. Germline CDR1 and CDR2: SNHLY and FYNNEI. This CDR3 has 14 amino acids. Individual cDNA molecules in this library carried unique molecular identifiers. TCRdb analysed the RACE reads with MiXCR anew, one entry per CDR3 protein. This table has about 74,000 distinct CDR3 sequences, around 30% appearing once.

The sample was whole blood, taken in connection with sensitization to the hapten diphenylcyclopropenone (DPC). The V gene is TRBV2, the J gene TRBJ1-4, with a weak D call TRBD1 (6 bases). The sequence was collected from a man aged 35 to 55 with alopecia areata. Some clones in this sample may be carry-over from other donors' samples. CDR3 nucleotide sequence: TGTGCCAGCACCTGGACAGAGGTTAATGAAAAACTGTTTTTT. Translating it yields CASTWTEVNEKLFF.